This T cell receptor (beta chain) was captured in a study of T cells in Graves' hyperthyroidism and ophthalmopathy. Germline V lookup: CDR1 MNHEY, CDR2 SVGAGI. J was trimmed by 11 bases and V by 8 bases; bases with no gene match: 9. The CDR3 covers 12 residues. Regions amplified from RNA transcripts were the TCR beta CDR3 regions. The TCR CDR3 first-round RT-PCR relied on the HTBI primer set. Each CDR3 protein is one row after TCRdb ran MiXCR on the multiplex PCR reads. The sample yields around 580,000 distinct CDR3 sequences, approximately 44% seen once. This clonotype originated in a woman between 18 and 29 years old with Graves' hyperthyroidism. This chain uses TRBV6-5 with TRBJ2-4; 7 nucleotides match TRBD1. The specimen sequenced was peripheral blood or thyroid tissue (not recorded which). Written as DNA, the CDR3 is TGTGCCAGCGGATGGGACAGCGGCTTTCAGTACTTC. Amino acids: CASGWDSGFQYF.